These 18 T cell receptor beta chains share one sample of origin, sequenced in a study of molecular identifiers for immune sequencing clone quantification. TCRdb fed the PCR reads into MiXCR, producing one record per CDR3 protein. Among approximately 550,000 distinct CDR3 sequences, around 25% were seen once, and the ten largest hold approximately 0.76%. Sequenced input: naive CD8+ T cells from blood, with Jurkat cell RNA spiked in. Subset of the sample: FACS-sorted CD8+CD4-CCR7+CD45RA+ naive T cells. The receptors originated from a human donor in good health. Some libraries in this study had Jurkat cell RNA spiked in.

This clonotype was counted only a few times. The J gene is TRBJ2-4, the V gene TRBV19; perhaps TRBD1 as D (5 bases). Trimming pared 4 bases from V and 0 bases from J, leaving 7 bases between. Germline V gene data show CDR1 as LNHDA and CDR2 as SQIVND (reference sequence). The CDR3 runs to 14 residues. CDR3 DNA: TGTGCCAGTAGTACAGGGTTAGCCAAAAACATTCAGTACTTC. Protein: CASSTGLAKNIQYF.

V is TRBV15 and J is TRBJ2-1, with unresolved D. Per the germline V gene, CDR1 is LNHNV and CDR2 is YYDKDF (reference sequence). The CDR3 spans 13 residues. V lost 2 bases and J lost 2, with 4 bases in between. CDR3 sequence (DNA): TGTGCCACCAGCAGACTACCCTACAATGAGCAGTTCTTC. This encodes CATSRLPYNEQFF.

The V and J genes are TRBV20-1 and TRBJ2-3; 12 bases are shared with TRBD2. After removal of 0 bases from V and 4 bases from J, the junction contained 8 bases not matched to a gene. This CDR3 is built from 17 residues. In germline, CDR1 is DFQATT, CDR2 SNEGSKA (reference sequence). The CDR3 nucleotides read TGCAGTGCTAGAGATCAGACTAGCGGGAGTATTTCAGATACGCAGTATTTT. Protein sequence: CSARDQTSGSISDTQYF.

This clonotype was recorded many times. The rearrangement joins TRBV20-1 to TRBJ1-6; TRBD1 is a possible D gene (5 bases). The CDR3 consists of 13 residues. Trimming took 8 bases from V and 7 from J, leaving 15 bases between them. Germline loops: CDR1 DFQATT, CDR2 SNEGSKA (reference sequence). The CDR3 sequence is CSPMSGWNSPLHF. The CDR3 DNA is TGCAGTCCTATGTCAGGGTGGAATTCACCCCTCCACTTT.

This clonotype was counted only a few times. The chain carries TRBV7-2 and TRBJ2-7; no reliable D call. Germline loops: CDR1 SGHTA, CDR2 FQGNSA. Trimming removed 1 base from V and 2 bases from J, with 9 bases in between. The CDR3 extends over 14 amino acids. CDR3: CASSLGPYPYEQYF. CDR3 sequence (DNA): TGTGCCAGCAGCTTAGGGCCATACCCCTACGAGCAGTACTTC.

This clonotype appeared many times. The rearrangement joins TRBV28 to TRBJ2-7; D not resolved. Trimming shortened V by 4 bases and J by 2 bases, and 15 bases separated the two germline ends. CDR1 is MDHEN, CDR2 SYDVKM, per germline. The CDR3 consists of 15 residues. CDR3: CASSSTPISPYEQYF. CDR3 DNA sequence: TGTGCCAGCAGTTCCACTCCTATTAGCCCCTACGAGCAGTACTTC.

V and J are TRBV10-3 and TRBJ1-1; D is possibly TRBD1 (6 bases). CDR1 is ENHRY, CDR2 SYGVKD, per germline. Trimming left V 2 bases short and J 5 bases short, with 12 bases between. The CDR3 has 14 amino acids. CDR3 sequence reads: CAISEGQLGTEAFF. The CDR3 DNA is TGTGCCATCAGTGAGGGACAGTTGGGTACTGAAGCTTTCTTT.

Points on this clonotype: A read error may be the cause here, since a much bigger clone is one base away. J is TRBJ1-2 and V is TRBV12-3 or TRBV12-4; D gene unclear. The CDR3 runs 12 residues. This CDR3 is CACSGQNYGYTF. CDR3 coding DNA: TGTGCCTGCAGTGGGCAGAACTATGGCTACACCTTC.

Remarks on this clonotype: A read error may be the cause here, since a much bigger clone is one base away. This CDR3 is missing its conserved last phenylalanine or tryptophan, likely due to a read error. This CDR3 is CATSGSGGNQPQHV. The CDR3 bases are TGTGCCACCAGCGGAAGTGGGGGGAACCAGCCCCAGCATGTT. V is TRBV15 and J is TRBJ1-5; D perhaps matches TRBD1 (5 bases). Trimming took 5 bases from V and 7 from J, leaving 15 bases between them. The CDR3 spans 14 residues. The germline V gene has CDR1 LNHNV and CDR2 YYDKDF (reference sequence).

This chain links TRBV6-2 or TRBV6-3 with TRBJ2-5; D may match TRBD1 or TRBD2 (5 bases each). The germline CDR1 and CDR2 sequences are MNHEY and SVGEGT. The CDR3 is 17 residues long. Deletions cut 6 bases from V and 1 base from J, with 21 bases between. As DNA, the CDR3 is TGTGCCAGCAGACCCTCCGGGACGACAGCTTTCCAAGAGACCCAGTACTTC. This translates into CASRPSGTTAFQETQYF.

This clonotype was seen only a few times. The chain uses TRBV28 and TRBJ1-5; 8 positions agree with TRBD1. The V and J ends lost 6 bases and 4 bases, in that order; junction bases with no gene match: 8. The CDR3 spans 15 residues. Germline-derived CDR1 and CDR2 are MDHEN and SYDVKM. The chain's CDR3 is CASSHGQGVNQPQHF. In DNA form, the CDR3 reads TGTGCCAGCAGCCATGGACAGGGAGTAAATCAGCCCCAGCATTTT.

This clonotype occurred a few times. The chain employs TRBV4-1 and TRBJ2-7; the D is unclear. The V gene lost 3 bases and the J gene lost 2 bases, with 17 bases spanning the gap. The CDR3 contains 16 residues. Germline assignment: CDR1 MGHRA and CDR2 YSYEKL. CDR3 coding DNA: TGCGCCAGCAGCCACGGGTCGGAATTCTCCACCTACGAGCAGTACTTC. It encodes CASSHGSEFSTYEQYF.

This clonotype showed up just a few times. This chain uses TRBV7-9 with TRBJ2-2; 9 bases are shared with TRBD1. Germline-derived CDR1 and CDR2 are SEHNR and FQNEAQ (reference sequence). The CDR3 consists of 16 residues. Trimming cost V 2 bases and J 3 bases; bases outside gene matches: 4. As DNA, the CDR3 is TGTGCCAGCAGCTTAAACAGGGGGCTTTACACCGGGGAGCTGTTTTTT. It yields the protein CASSLNRGLYTGELFF.

The gene calls are TRBV7-6 and TRBJ2-3, with a tentative D call TRBD2 (6 bases). With 11 bases removed from V and 4 bases from J, the gap between germline ends came to 22 bases. The germline CDR1 and CDR2 sequences are SGHVS and FNYEAQ. The CDR3 has 15 residues. The CDR3 sequence: CARRKTSREPDTQYF. The CDR3 region has the DNA TGTGCCCGCCGCAAAACTAGCAGGGAACCAGATACGCAGTATTTT. Looking up the rest from reference TRBV7-6 and TRBJ2-3 gives the full variable domain: GAGVSQSPRYKVTKRGQDVALRCDPISGHVSLYWYRQALGQGPEFLTYFNYEAQQDKSGLPNDRFSAERPEGSISTLTIQRTEQRDSAMYRCARRKTSREPDTQYFGPGTRLTVL.

The V call is TRBV28, the J call TRBJ1-1, with D perhaps TRBD1 (6 bases). V lost 4 bases and J lost 9, with 12 bases in between. This CDR3 has 12 residues. Germline CDR1 reads MDHEN; CDR2 reads SYDVKM. The CDR3: CASSSDSSKAFF. Here the CDR3 DNA reads TGTGCCAGCAGTTCGGACAGTTCTAAAGCTTTCTTT. Combining the CDR3 with reference TRBV28 and TRBJ1-1 gives the whole variable domain DVKVTQSSRYLVKRTGEKVFLECVQDMDHENMFWYRQDPGLGLRLIYFSYDVKMKEKGDIPEGYSVSREKKERFSLILESASTNQTSMYLCASSSDSSKAFFGQGTRLTVV.

The J gene is TRBJ2-5, the V gene TRBV4-1; D is ambiguous. The CDR3 runs 15 residues. CDR1 is MGHRA and CDR2 is YSYEKL in the germline V gene. Deletions cut 1 base from V and 2 bases from J, with 11 bases between. The CDR3 region is CASSQAPSVQETQYF. CDR3 in DNA: TGCGCCAGCAGCCAAGCCCCAAGCGTACAAGAGACCCAGTACTTC.

The chain combines TRBV19 with TRBJ2-5; 11 bases map to TRBD2. J gave up 2 bases and V 7 bases, and 6 bases lay outside the gene matches. Germline CDR1 reads LNHDA; CDR2 reads SQIVND (reference sequence). The CDR3 runs 15 residues. The CDR3 DNA reads as TGTGCCAGTACCTCTAGCGGGGGGCCTCAAGAGACCCAGTACTTC. Amino acids: CASTSSGGPQETQYF.

As to this clonotype: Given a much more abundant clone one base away, this may be a read error. The V and J genes are TRBV7-6 and TRBJ2-7, with a weak D call TRBD1 (7 bases). V lost 7 bases and J 0 bases, leaving 13 bases between the germline ends. The V gene's germline CDR1 is SGHVS and CDR2 FNYEAQ. The CDR3 is made up of 14 amino acids. The CDR3 region has the DNA TGTGCCAGCATCCCCAGGGGGGACTCCTACGAGCAGTACTTC. This gives the protein CASIPRGDSYEQYF.